This TCR beta chain was found in a study of Ad26.COV2.S vaccination and SARS-CoV-2 variants. Germline lookup yields CDR1 SGHRS and CDR2 YFSETQ. The CDR3 extends over 12 amino acids. V was pared by 4 bases and J by 8 bases, with 1 base of the junction left unmatched. The treatment: some 20 received Ad26.COV2.S at low or high dose, single or two shots; about 5 received placebo; per-sample allocation not given. The samples date from day 63 after the first vaccine or placebo injection. Some clones are missing from TCRdb's copy, which holds only in-frame ones; the method was immunoSEQ multiplex PCR. The sample holds hundreds of thousands of clones; about 89% are singletons and the top ten take about 1.5%.

The clonotype comes from a person between 18 and 59 years old who received the Ad26.COV2.S COVID-19 vaccine or a placebo. The material sequenced was peripheral blood, taken in a trial of Ad26.COV2.S vaccine versus placebo. V and J are TRBV5-1 and TRBJ1-4; TRBD1 matches 8 bases. CDR3 sequence reads: CASSRQGEKLFF. CDR3 coding DNA: TGCGCCAGCAGCCGACAGGGGGAAAAACTGTTTTTT.